The entry below describes one TCR beta chain. Sequenced by immunoSEQ multiplex PCR; TCRdb stores in-frame clones only, minus some. This repertoire shows 600,000 to 900,000 clones, 70% to 90% found once; its top ten account for 0.008% to 0.011%. Trimming removed 2 bases from V and 2 bases from J, with 10 bases in between. Germline V gene sequence: CDR1 MGHDK, CDR2 SYGVNS. The CDR3 totals 15 residues. This entry belongs to a study of shared T cell receptors in the human thymus. This same sample was also part of a study on human thymus T cells. According to that study: Donors consisted of healthy Finnish infants (having corrective surgery for congenital heart defects).

The sequenced sample consisted of thymocytes. The sequence derives from a girl less than two years old with a congenital heart defect. This chain links TRBV25-1 with TRBJ1-5, with a tentative D call TRBD1 (5 bases). The CDR3 is CASSERWGGNQPQHF. The CDR3 nucleotides are TGTGCCAGCAGTGAACGGTGGGGGGGCAATCAGCCCCAGCATTTT.